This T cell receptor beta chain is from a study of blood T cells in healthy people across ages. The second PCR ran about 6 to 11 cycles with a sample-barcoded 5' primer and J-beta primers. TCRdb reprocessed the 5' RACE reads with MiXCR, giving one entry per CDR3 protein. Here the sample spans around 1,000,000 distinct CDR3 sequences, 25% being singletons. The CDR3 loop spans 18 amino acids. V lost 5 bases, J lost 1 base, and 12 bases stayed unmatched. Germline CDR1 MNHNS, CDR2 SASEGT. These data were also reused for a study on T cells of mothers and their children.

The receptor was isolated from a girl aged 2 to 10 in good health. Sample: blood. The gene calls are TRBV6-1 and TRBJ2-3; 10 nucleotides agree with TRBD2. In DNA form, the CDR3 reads TGTGCCAGCAGTCGCAGGACTAGCGGACTTTCGGGCACAGATACGCAGTATTTT. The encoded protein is CASSRRTSGLSGTDTQYF.